These 7 T cell receptor beta chains originate from one sample sequenced in a study of T-cell reconstitution after alpha-beta-depleted transplantation in children. The authors prepared the TCRbeta library with unique molecular identifiers. In TCRdb, the PCR reads were re-called with MiXCR into one record per CDR3 protein. The repertoire consists of roughly 490,000 distinct CDR3 sequences, with approximately 10% occurring once and the leading ten covering less than 15%. The sample consisted of PBMCs, mostly from graft donor cells, taken 180 days after TCRalphabeta/CD19-depleted stem cell transplant. These receptors all come from a female patient between 2 and 15 years old who had a stem cell transplant for aplastic anemia, so the T cells may come from the graft donor.

The chain carries TRBV7-8 and TRBJ1-5; 8 bases fit TRBD1. Trimming took 3 bases from V and 4 from J; bases not matched to a gene: 5. The germline V gene encodes CDR1 SGHVS and CDR2 FQNEAQ. The CDR3 totals 15 residues. This CDR3 reads CASSFVRGPNQPQHF. CDR3 coding DNA: TGTGCCAGCAGCTTCGTCAGGGGGCCGAATCAGCCCCAGCATTTT.

The chain employs TRBV15 and TRBJ2-5; D gene uncertain. CDR3 length: 12 amino acids. Trimming took 3 bases from V and 5 from J, leaving 7 bases between them. Germline V gene data show CDR1 as LNHNV and CDR2 as YYDKDF (reference sequence). The CDR3 region has the DNA TGTGCCACCAGCAGTCCCTGGGAGACCCAGTACTTC. Its translation: CATSSPWETQYF.

J is TRBJ1-1 and V is TRBV7-2; possible D gene TRBD1, 5 bases. The CDR3 is 15 amino acids. Trimming shortened V by 5 bases and J by 6 bases, and 19 bases separated the two germline ends. Germline lookup yields CDR1 SGHTA and CDR2 FQGNSA. CDR3 sequence reads: CASSLPRWGGAEAFF. DNA of the CDR3: TGTGCCAGCAGCCTCCCCCGATGGGGGGGGGCTGAAGCTTTCTTT.

This clonotype was recorded many times. The chain is built from TRBV10-3 and TRBJ2-2, with a tentative D call TRBD1 (5 bases). From germline, CDR1 is ENHRY and CDR2 SYGVKD. The CDR3 is 15 residues long. Between the trimmed V and J ends, which lost 2 bases and 4 bases, there was a span of 11 bases. The CDR3 here is CAISEPWQGTGELFF. CDR3 DNA sequence: TGTGCCATCAGTGAGCCGTGGCAGGGCACCGGGGAGCTGTTTTTT.

This clonotype was seen a few times. CDR3 sequence: CAGSTGFTGELFF. The CDR3, as DNA: TGTGCCGGGTCTACCGGGTTCACCGGGGAGCTGTTTTTT. The rearrangement joins TRBV24-1 to TRBJ2-2; unclear D gene. This CDR3 is 13 amino acids long. Germline V lookup: CDR1 KGHDR, CDR2 SFDVKD. Trimming stripped 12 bases from V and 4 bases from J, with 14 bases between.

This chain uses TRBV6-1 with TRBJ2-3; the D gene is possibly TRBD1 (6 bases). V was cut by 6 bases and J by 2 bases, with 18 bases left in between. CDR3 size: 16 residues. The germline gives CDR1 MNHNS, CDR2 SASEGT. The CDR3, as DNA: TGTGCCAGCAGACCCCGGGACAACTATAACACAGATACGCAGTATTTT. The encoded protein is CASRPRDNYNTDTQYF.

V and J are TRBV12-5 and TRBJ2-7, with D perhaps given as TRBD1 or TRBD2 (5 bases each). The CDR3 spans 14 residues. The V end lost 6 bases, the J end lost 3 bases, and 15 bases lay between the germline ends. Germline lookup yields CDR1 LGHNT and CDR2 FRNRAP. The CDR3 loop reads CASGRDGGYYEQYV. In DNA form, the CDR3 reads TGTGCTAGTGGCCGGGACGGTGGGTACTACGAGCAGTACGTC.